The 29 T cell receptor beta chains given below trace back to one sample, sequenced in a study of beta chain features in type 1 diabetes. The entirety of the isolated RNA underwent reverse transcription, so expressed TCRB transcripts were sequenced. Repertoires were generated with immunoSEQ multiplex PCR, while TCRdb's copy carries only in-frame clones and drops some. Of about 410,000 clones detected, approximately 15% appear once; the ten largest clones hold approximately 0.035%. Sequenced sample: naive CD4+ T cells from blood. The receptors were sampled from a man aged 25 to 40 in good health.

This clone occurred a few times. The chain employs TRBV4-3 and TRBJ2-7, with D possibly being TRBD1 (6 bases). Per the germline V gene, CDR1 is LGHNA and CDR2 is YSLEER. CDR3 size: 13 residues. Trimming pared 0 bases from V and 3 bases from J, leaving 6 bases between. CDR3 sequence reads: CASSQDRGYEQYF. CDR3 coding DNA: TGCGCCAGCAGCCAAGACAGGGGCTACGAGCAGTACTTC.

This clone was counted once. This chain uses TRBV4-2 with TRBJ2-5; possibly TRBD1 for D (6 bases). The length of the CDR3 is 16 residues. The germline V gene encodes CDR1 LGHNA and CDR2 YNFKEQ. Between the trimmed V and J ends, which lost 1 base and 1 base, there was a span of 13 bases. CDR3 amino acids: CASSQGTAKSQETQYF. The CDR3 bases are TGTGCCAGCAGCCAAGGGACAGCCAAGTCCCAAGAGACCCAGTACTTC.

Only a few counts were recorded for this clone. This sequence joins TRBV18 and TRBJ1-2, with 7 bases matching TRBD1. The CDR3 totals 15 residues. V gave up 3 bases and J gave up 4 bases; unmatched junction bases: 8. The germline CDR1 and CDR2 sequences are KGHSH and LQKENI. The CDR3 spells CASSPRRGDGYGYTF. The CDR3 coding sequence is TGTGCCAGCTCACCCCGCAGGGGGGATGGCTATGGCTACACCTTC.

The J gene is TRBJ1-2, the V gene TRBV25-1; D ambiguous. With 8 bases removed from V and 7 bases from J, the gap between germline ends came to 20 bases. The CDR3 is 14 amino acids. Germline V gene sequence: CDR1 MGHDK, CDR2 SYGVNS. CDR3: CASVPCILLRGYTF. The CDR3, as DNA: TGTGCCAGCGTACCTTGTATTCTTCTTCGTGGCTACACCTTC.

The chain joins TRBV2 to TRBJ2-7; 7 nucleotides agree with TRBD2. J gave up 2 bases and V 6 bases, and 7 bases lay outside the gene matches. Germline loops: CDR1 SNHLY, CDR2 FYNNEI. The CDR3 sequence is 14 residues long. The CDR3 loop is CASRRGGGTYEQYF. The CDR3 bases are TGTGCCAGCAGAAGGGGCGGGGGTACCTACGAGCAGTACTTC.

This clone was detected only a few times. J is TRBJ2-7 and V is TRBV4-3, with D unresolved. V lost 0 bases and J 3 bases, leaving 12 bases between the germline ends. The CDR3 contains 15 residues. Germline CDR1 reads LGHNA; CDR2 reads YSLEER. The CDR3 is CASSQEPALGYEQYF. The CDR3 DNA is TGCGCCAGCAGCCAAGAGCCGGCGCTAGGCTACGAGCAGTACTTC.

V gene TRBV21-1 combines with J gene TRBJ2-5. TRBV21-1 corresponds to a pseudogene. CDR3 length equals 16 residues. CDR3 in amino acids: CASSKFSRASQETQYF. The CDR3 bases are TGTGCCAGCAGCAAATTCAGCCGGGCCAGCCAAGAGACCCAGTACTTC.

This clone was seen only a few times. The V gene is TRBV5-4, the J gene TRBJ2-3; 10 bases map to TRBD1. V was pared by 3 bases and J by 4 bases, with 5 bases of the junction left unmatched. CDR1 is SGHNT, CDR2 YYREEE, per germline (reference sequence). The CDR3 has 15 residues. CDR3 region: CASSSGTGAPDTQYF. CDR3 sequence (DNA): TGTGCCAGCAGCTCCGGGACAGGGGCCCCAGATACGCAGTATTTT.

The CDR3, as DNA: TGCGCCAGCAGAGAGAGCGGGAGACGCAGCTACGAGCAGTACGTC. Protein product: CASRESGRRSYEQYV. The chain uses TRBV10-2 and TRBJ2-7; 8 bases align to TRBD2. The V gene's germline CDR1 is WSHSY and CDR2 SAAADI. This CDR3 is built from 15 residues. The ends lost 6 bases at V and 3 bases at J; junction bases unmatched: 10.

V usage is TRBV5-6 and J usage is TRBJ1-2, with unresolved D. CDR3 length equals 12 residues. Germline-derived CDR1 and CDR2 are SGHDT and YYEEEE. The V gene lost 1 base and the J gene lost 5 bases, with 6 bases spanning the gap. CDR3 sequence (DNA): TGTGCCAGCAGCTTGCCGGCGTATGGCTACACCTTC. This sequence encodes CASSLPAYGYTF.

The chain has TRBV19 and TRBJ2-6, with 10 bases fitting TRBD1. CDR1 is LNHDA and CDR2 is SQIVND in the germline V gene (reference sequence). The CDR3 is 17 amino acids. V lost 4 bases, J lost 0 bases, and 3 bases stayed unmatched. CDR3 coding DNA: TGTGCCAGTAGTACCGGGACAGGGGTCTCTGGGGCCAACGTCCTGACTTTC. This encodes CASSTGTGVSGANVLTF.

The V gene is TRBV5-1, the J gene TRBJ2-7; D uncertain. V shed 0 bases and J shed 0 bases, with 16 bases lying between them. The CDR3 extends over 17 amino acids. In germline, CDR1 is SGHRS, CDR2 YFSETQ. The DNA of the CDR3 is TGCGCCAGCAGCTTGGAAGGCTGGCGGAGTAACTCCTACGAGCAGTACTTC. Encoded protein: CASSLEGWRSNSYEQYF. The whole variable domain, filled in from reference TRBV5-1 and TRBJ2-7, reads KAGVTQTPRYLIKTRGQQVTLSCSPISGHRSVSWYQQTPGQGLQFLFEYFSETQRNKGNFPGRFSGRQFSNSRSEMNVSTLELGDSALYLCASSLEGWRSNSYEQYFGPGTRLTVT.

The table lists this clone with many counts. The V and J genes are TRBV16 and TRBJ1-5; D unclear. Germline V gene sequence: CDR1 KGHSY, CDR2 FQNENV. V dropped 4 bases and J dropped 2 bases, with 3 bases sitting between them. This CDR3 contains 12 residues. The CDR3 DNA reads TGTGCCAGCAGCCGGGGCAATCAGCCCCAGCATTTT. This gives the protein CASSRGNQPQHF.

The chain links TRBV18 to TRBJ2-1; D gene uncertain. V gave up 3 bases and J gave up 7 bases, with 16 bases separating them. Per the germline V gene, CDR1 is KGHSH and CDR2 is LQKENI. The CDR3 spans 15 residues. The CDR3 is CASSPVSRLGNEQFF. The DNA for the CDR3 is TGTGCCAGCTCACCCGTGTCCAGACTGGGTAATGAGCAGTTCTTC.

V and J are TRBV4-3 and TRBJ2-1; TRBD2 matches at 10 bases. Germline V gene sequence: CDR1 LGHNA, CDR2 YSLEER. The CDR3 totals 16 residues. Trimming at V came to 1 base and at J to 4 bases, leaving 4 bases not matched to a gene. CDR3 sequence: CASSQAAGGFYNEQFF. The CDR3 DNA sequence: TGCGCCAGCAGCCAAGCAGCGGGGGGGTTTTACAATGAGCAGTTCTTC.

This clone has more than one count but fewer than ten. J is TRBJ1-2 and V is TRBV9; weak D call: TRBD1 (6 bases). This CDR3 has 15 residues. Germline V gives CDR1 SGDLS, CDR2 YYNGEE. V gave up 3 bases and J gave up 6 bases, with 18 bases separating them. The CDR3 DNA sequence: TGTGCCAGCAGCGCGGGGGGAAACAGGGCAGATGGCTACACCTTC. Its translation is CASSAGGNRADGYTF.

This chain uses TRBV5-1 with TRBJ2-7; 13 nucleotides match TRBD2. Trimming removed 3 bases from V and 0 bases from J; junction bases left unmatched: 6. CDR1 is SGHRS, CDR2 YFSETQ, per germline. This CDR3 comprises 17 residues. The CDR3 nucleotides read TGCGCCAGCAGCTGGGGACTAGCGGGGCCCTACTCCTACGAGCAGTACTTC. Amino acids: CASSWGLAGPYSYEQYF.

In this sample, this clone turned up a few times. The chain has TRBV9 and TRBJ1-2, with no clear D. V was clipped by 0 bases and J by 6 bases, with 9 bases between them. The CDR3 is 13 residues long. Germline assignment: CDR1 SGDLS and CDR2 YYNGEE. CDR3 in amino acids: CASSVVNSHGYTF. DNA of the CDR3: TGTGCCAGCAGCGTAGTGAATAGCCATGGCTACACCTTC.

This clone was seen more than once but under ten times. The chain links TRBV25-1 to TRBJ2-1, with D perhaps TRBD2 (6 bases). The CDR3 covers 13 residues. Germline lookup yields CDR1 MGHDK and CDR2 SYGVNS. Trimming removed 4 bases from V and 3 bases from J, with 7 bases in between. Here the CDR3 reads CASSGGDYNEQFF. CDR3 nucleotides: TGTGCCAGCAGTGGGGGGGACTACAATGAGCAGTTCTTC.

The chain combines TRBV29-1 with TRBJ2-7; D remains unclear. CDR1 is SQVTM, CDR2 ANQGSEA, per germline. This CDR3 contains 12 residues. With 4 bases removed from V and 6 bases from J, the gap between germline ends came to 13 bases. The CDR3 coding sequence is TGCAGCGTTGGGGTGGGTCCGCGCGAGCAGTACTTC. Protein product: CSVGVGPREQYF.

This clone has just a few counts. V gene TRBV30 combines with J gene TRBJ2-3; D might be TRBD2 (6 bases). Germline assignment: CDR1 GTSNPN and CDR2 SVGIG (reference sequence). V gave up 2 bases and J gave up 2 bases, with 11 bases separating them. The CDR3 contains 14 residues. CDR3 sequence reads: CAWSQGLNTDTQYF. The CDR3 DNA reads TGTGCCTGGAGTCAGGGACTGAACACAGATACGCAGTATTTT.

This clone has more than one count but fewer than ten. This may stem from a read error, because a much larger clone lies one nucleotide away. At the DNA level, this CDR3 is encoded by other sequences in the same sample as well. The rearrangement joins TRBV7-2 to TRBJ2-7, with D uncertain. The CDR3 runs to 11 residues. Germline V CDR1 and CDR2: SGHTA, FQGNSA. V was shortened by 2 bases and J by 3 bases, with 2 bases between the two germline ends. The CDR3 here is CASSLSYEQYF. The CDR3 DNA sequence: TGTGCCAGCAGCTTAAGCTACGAGCAGTACTTC. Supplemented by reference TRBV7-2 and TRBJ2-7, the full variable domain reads GAGVSQSPSNKVTEKGKDVELRCDPISGHTALYWYRQSLGQGLEFLIYFQGNSAPDKSGLPSDRFSAERTGGSVSTLTIQRTQQEDSAVYLCASSLSYEQYFGPGTRLTVT.

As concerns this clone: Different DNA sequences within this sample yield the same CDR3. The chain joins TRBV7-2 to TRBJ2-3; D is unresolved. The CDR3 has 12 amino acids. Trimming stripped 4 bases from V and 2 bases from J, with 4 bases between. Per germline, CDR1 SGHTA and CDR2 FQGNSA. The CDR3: CASSSYTDTQYF. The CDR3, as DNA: TGTGCCAGCAGCTCGTACACAGATACGCAGTATTTT.

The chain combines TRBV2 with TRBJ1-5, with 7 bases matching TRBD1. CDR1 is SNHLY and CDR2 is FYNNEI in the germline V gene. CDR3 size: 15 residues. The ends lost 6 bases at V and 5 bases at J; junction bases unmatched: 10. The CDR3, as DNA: TGTGCCAGCAGCTGGGACAGCAGGCACCATCAGCCCCAGCATTTT. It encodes CASSWDSRHHQPQHF.

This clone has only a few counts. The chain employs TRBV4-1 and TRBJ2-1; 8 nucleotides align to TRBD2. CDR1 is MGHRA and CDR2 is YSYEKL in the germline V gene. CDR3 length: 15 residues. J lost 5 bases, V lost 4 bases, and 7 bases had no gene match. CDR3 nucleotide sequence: TGCGCCAGCAGCCGCAGCGGGGGAGCTAACAATGAGCAGTTCTTC. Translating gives CASSRSGGANNEQFF.

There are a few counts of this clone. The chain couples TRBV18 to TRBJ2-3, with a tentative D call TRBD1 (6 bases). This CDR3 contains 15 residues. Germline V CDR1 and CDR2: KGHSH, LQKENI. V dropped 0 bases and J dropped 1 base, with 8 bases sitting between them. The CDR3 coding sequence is TGTGCCAGCTCACCACCCCACAGGGGCACAGATACGCAGTATTTT. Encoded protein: CASSPPHRGTDTQYF. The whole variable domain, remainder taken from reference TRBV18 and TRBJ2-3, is NAGVMQNPRHLVRRRGQEARLRCSPMKGHSHVYWYRQLPEEGLKFMVYLQKENIIDESGMPKERFSAEFPKEGPSILRIQQVVRGDSAAYFCASSPPHRGTDTQYFGPGTRLTVL.

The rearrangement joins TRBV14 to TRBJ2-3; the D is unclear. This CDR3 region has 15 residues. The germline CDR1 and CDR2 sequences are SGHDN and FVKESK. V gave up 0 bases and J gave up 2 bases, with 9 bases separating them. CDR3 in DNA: TGTGCCAGCAGCCAAGAAATCGGATTCACAGATACGCAGTATTTT. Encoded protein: CASSQEIGFTDTQYF.

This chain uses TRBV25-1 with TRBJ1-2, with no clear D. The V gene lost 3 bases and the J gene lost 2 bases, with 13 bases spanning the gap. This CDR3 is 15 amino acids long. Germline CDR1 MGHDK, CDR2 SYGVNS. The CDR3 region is CASSDTNLKNYGYTF. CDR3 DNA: TGTGCCAGCAGTGACACAAATCTGAAAAACTATGGCTACACCTTC.

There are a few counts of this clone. The CDR3 protein is CASSYGTGLYEQYF. CDR3 bases: TGTGCCAGCAGTTACGGGACAGGGCTATACGAGCAGTACTTC. The chain has TRBV6-6 and TRBJ2-7, with 9 bases aligning to TRBD1. The CDR3 sequence is 14 residues long. Unmatched junction bases numbered 3, after V lost 2 bases and J lost 4 bases. Germline CDR1 is MNHNY and CDR2 is SVGAGI (reference sequence).